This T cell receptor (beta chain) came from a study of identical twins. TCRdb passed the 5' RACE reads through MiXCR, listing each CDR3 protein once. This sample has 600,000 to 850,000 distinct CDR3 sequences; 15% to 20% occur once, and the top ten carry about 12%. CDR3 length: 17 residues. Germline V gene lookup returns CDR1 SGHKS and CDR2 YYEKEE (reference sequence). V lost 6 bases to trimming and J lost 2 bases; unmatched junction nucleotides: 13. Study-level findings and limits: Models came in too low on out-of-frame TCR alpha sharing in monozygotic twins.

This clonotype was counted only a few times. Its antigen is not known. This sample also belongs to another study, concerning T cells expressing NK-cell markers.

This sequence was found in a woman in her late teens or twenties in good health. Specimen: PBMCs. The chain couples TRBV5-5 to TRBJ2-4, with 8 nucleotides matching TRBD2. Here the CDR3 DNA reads TGTGCCAGCACGACAATACGGGAGGGCCTGACCAAAAACATTCAGTACTTC. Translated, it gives CASTTIREGLTKNIQYF.